This T cell receptor beta chain was identified during a study of OX40 agonist ivuxolimab in advanced cancers. Study-level background: Patients were treated with ivuxolimab, an agonistic anti-OX40 (CD134) antibody. Overall study findings and caveats: In general, CD8+ T cells held more expanded clones than CD4+ did, on average.

Concerning this clone: Its antigen is still unknown.

Here immunoSEQ multiplex PCR was the method, and the copy in TCRdb shows in-frame clones only, minus some. The table lists 85,000 to 130,000 clones, 90% of them singletons. The TCR comes from an adult with an advanced solid tumor such as melanoma, head and neck, liver or kidney cancer. Material: CD4+ or CD8+ T cells sorted from blood, obtained in a trial of the OX40 agonist ivuxolimab.

CDR3 bases: TGTGCCAGCAGCCCATCTGCCAGCGGGAGTTGGGAGACCCAGTACTTC. Amino acid sequence: CASSPSASGSWETQYF. V is TRBV9 and J is TRBJ2-5; 8 positions agree with TRBD2. Trimming took 4 bases from V and 5 from J; bases not matched to a gene: 13. Germline CDR1 and CDR2: SGDLS and YYNGEE. This CDR3 has 16 amino acids.